Listed here are 2 T cell receptor beta chains from one sample, sequenced in a study of blood T cell repertoires in COVID-19 (dated by TCRdb to 2019 to 2021). Library generation was performed with the immunoSEQ multiplex PCR assay. This immuneACCESS table, as held by TCRdb, lists in-frame sequences with V and J called but not all clones. Of the missing ones, under half trace to an unresolved V gene in checked studies; the others have no known cause. In this sample the table shows roughly 260,000 clones, roughly 84% of which occur a single time. The leading ten clones occupy about 2.1% of the sample. Material: peripheral blood. All receptors come from a middle-aged woman who had recovered from COVID-19.

The chain is built from TRBV7-2 and TRBJ2-1; TRBD1 aligns across 8 bases. This CDR3 is built from 14 residues. V trimming: 1 base; J trimming: 6 bases; junction bases outside the gene matches: 2. Germline V CDR1 and CDR2: SGHTA, FQGNSA. DNA of the CDR3: TGTGCCAGCAGCTTAGTTACAGGGGGCAATGAGCAGTTCTTC. Residues: CASSLVTGGNEQFF.

This rearrangement joins TRBV28 to TRBJ2-1; 7 bases are a match to TRBD1. Trimming took 6 bases from V and 2 from J; bases not matched to a gene: 7. This CDR3 is built from 15 residues. Per the germline V gene, CDR1 is MDHEN and CDR2 is SYDVKM. CDR3 sequence: CASSRSGTAYNEQFF. In DNA, the CDR3 is TGTGCCAGCAGCCGATCCGGGACAGCCTACAATGAGCAGTTCTTC.